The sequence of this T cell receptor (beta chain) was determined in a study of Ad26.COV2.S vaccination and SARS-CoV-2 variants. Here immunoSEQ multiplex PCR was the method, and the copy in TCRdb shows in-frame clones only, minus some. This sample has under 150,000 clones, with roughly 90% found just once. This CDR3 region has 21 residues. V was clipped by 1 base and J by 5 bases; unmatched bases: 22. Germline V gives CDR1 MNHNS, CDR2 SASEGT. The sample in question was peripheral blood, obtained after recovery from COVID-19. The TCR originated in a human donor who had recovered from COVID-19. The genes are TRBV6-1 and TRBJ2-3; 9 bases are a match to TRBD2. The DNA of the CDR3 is TGTGCCAGCAGTGAAGGGAAATGGATTTCGGGCGGGGGGGCGCGGAAAGATACGCAGTATTTT. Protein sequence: CASSEGKWISGGGARKDTQYF.